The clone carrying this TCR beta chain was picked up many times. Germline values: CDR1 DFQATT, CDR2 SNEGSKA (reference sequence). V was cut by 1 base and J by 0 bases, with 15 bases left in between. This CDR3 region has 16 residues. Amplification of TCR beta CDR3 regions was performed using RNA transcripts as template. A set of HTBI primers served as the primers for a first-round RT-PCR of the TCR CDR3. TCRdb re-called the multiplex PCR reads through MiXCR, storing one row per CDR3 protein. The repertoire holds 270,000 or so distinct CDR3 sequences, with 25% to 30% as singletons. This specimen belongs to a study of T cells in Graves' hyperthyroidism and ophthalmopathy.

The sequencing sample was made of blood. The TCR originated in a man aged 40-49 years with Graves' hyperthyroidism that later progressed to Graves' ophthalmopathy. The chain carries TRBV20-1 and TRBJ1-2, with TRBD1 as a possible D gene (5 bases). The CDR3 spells CSARGGDLTANYGYTF. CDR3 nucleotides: TGCAGTGCTAGAGGAGGGGATTTAACAGCTAACTATGGCTACACCTTC.